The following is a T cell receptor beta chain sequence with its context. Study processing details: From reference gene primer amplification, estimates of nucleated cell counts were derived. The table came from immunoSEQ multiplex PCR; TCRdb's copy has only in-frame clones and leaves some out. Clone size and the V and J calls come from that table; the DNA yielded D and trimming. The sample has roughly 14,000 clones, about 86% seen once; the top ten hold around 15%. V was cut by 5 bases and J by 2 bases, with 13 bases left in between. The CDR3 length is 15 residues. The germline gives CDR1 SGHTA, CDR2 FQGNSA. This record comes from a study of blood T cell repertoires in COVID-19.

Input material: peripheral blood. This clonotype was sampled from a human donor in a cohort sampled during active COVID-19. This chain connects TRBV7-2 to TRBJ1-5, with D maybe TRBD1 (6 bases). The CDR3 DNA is TGTGCCAGCAGCCTCGGGGGGGGCGGCAATCAGCCCCAGCATTTT. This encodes CASSLGGGGNQPQHF.